Sequencing of this T cell receptor (beta chain) was carried out in a study of cytomegalovirus exposure and HLA in healthy donors. Assay: immunoSEQ multiplex PCR; the TCRdb copy retains only in-frame clones and omits some. The sample consists of about 160,000 clones, roughly 86% of them appearing once. Study-level findings and limits: In vitro assays verified that a few CMV-associated chains recognized CMV antigens specifically.

The donors were members of the validation cohort, which comprised more than 90 subjects and was separate from the first cohort of roughly 700 subjects. The CDR3 consists of 12 residues. Germline CDR1 SGHRS, CDR2 YFSETQ. The V gene lost 5 bases and the J gene lost 11 bases, with 13 bases spanning the gap. Details on this clone: Its antigen is not known.

The specimen sequenced was PBMCs. The sequence came from a woman in her late teens or twenties in good health and CMV-seropositive. V usage is TRBV5-1 and J usage is TRBJ2-2; D is possibly TRBD2 (6 bases). This CDR3 is CASSGYGGELFF. CDR3 sequence (DNA): TGCGCCAGCAGTGGGTACGGGGGAGAGCTGTTTTTT.